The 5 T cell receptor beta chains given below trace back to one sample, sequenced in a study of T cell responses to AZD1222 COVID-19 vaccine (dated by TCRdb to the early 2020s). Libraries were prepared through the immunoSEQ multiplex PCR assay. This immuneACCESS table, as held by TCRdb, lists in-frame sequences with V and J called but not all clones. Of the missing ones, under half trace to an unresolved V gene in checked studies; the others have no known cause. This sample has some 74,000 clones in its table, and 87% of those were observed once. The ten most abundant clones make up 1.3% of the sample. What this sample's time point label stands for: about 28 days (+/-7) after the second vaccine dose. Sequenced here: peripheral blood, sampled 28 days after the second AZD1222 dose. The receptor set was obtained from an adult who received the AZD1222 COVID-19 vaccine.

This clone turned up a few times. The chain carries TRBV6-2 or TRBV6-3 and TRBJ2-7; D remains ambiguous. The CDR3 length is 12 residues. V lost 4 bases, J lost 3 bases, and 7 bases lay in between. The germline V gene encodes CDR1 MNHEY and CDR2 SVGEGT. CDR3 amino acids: CASSFENYEQYF. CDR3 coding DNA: TGTGCCAGCAGTTTCGAGAACTACGAGCAGTACTTC.

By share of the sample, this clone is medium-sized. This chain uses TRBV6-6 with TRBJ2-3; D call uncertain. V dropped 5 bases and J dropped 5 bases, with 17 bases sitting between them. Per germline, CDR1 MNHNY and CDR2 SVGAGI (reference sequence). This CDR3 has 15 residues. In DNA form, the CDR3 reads TGTGCCAGCAGTCCTTCGATCGATAAGGGAGATACGCAGTATTTT. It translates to CASSPSIDKGDTQYF.

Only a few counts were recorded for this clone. CDR3 residues: CASSLALEVSKEQYF. The DNA of the CDR3 is TGCGCCAGCAGCTTGGCCTTAGAAGTGTCTAAGGAGCAGTACTTC. The chain has TRBV5-1 and TRBJ2-7; D unresolved. Germline-derived CDR1 and CDR2 are SGHRS and YFSETQ. The CDR3 sequence is 15 residues long. Trimming cost V 0 bases and J 7 bases, with 17 bases left between them. Together with reference TRBV5-1 and TRBJ2-7, the CDR3 gives the full variable domain: KAGVTQTPRYLIKTRGQQVTLSCSPISGHRSVSWYQQTPGQGLQFLFEYFSETQRNKGNFPGRFSGRQFSNSRSEMNVSTLELGDSALYLCASSLALEVSKEQYFGPGTRLTVT.

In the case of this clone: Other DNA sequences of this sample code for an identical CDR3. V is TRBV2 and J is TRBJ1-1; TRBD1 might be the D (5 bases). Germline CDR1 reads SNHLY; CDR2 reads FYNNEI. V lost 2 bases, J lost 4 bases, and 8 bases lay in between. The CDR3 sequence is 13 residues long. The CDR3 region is CASSEWGGTEAFF. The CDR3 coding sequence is TGTGCCAGCAGTGAATGGGGGGGCACTGAAGCTTTCTTT.

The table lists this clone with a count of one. CDR3 DNA sequence: TGTGCCAGCAGCCGGGGACTAGCAGATACGCAGTATTTT. It specifies CASSRGLADTQYF. The genes are TRBV7-9 and TRBJ2-3; 8 positions match TRBD2. The CDR3 sequence is 13 residues long. Germline lookup yields CDR1 SEHNR and CDR2 FQNEAQ (reference sequence). V lost 5 bases to trimming and J lost 4 bases; unmatched junction nucleotides: 2.